What follows are 17 T cell receptor beta chains derived from one specimen sequenced in a study of long-term antiretroviral therapy in people with HIV. Survey-level immunoSEQ v3.0 assays were run. Sequencing was performed with immunoSEQ multiplex PCR; in TCRdb, only in-frame clones are kept and a portion is missing. The repertoire holds around 20,000 clones, 76% seen once, with over 13% in the top ten. The sequences come from unsorted PBMCs, collected 0.5 years before starting antiretroviral therapy. These receptors were taken from a woman aged 45-59 years with HIV.

This chain joins TRBV4-1 and TRBJ2-7; D not resolved. V shed 4 bases and J shed 6 bases, with 16 bases lying between them. This CDR3 has 14 residues. The germline V gene encodes CDR1 MGHRA and CDR2 YSYEKL. The CDR3 DNA is TGCGCCAGCAGCCCGGGTCCAGGTGGGGTCGAGCAGTACGTC. Protein: CASSPGPGGVEQYV.

This rearrangement joins TRBV5-6 to TRBJ2-3; D unresolved. This CDR3 has 14 residues. Trimming left V 4 bases short and J 5 bases short, with 14 bases between. CDR1 and CDR2 (germline): SGHDT, YYEEEE. CDR3 sequence reads: CASSPPGFRDTQYF. The CDR3, as DNA: TGTGCCAGCAGCCCCCCGGGCTTTCGAGATACGCAGTATTTT. Drawing the rest from reference TRBV5-6 and TRBJ2-3, the complete variable domain is DAGVTQSPTHLIKTRGQQVTLRCSPKSGHDTVSWYQQALGQGPQFIFQYYEEEERQRGNFPDRFSGHQFPNYSSELNVNALLLGDSALYLCASSPPGFRDTQYFGPGTRLTVL.

V usage is TRBV6-6 and J usage is TRBJ2-5, with D perhaps matching TRBD2 (6 bases). The CDR3 totals 14 residues. Between the trimmed V and J ends, which lost 6 bases and 4 bases, there was a span of 15 bases. Germline V gives CDR1 MNHNY, CDR2 SVGAGI (reference sequence). Here the CDR3 DNA reads TGTGCCAGCAGGGAGGGGCTAGCAAGAGAGACCCAGTACTTC. Translating gives CASREGLARETQYF.

The gene calls are TRBV6-5 and TRBJ2-7; the match to TRBD2 covers 11 bases. In germline, CDR1 is MNHEY, CDR2 SVGAGI. The CDR3 runs 15 residues. V lost 2 bases, J lost 7 bases, and 7 bases stayed unmatched. CDR3 bases: TGTGCCAGCAGTTACCCTTTAGCGGGGGGGCAAGAGCAGTACGTC. This sequence encodes CASSYPLAGGQEQYV.

V and J are TRBV14 and TRBJ2-7; perhaps D is TRBD1 or TRBD2 (6 bases each). Trimming stripped 1 base from V and 3 bases from J, with 16 bases between. The CDR3 has 16 residues. Germline assignment: CDR1 SGHDN and CDR2 FVKESK. CDR3 coding DNA: TGTGCCAGCAGCCAAGGGGGGGCAGGTCGTCTCTACGAGCAGTACGTC. Residues: CASSQGGAGRLYEQYV.

This sequence joins TRBV5-1 and TRBJ1-1; D not certain. CDR1 is SGHRS and CDR2 is YFSETQ in the germline V gene. This CDR3 has 14 amino acids. The V and J ends lost 4 bases and 2 bases respectively, with 12 bases between them. CDR3 sequence reads: CASSPDGSNTEAFF. Here the CDR3 DNA reads TGCGCCAGCAGCCCGGACGGCTCCAACACTGAAGCTTTCTTT.

J is TRBJ2-2 and V is TRBV19, with TRBD1 matching over 8 bases. J lost 4 bases, V lost 5 bases, and 3 bases had no gene match. Germline-derived CDR1 and CDR2 are LNHDA and SQIVND (reference sequence). The CDR3 runs to 14 residues. This chain's CDR3 is CASSWDRSTGELFF. Here the CDR3 DNA reads TGTGCCAGTAGTTGGGACAGGAGCACCGGGGAGCTGTTTTTT.

This clone occurred a few times. The CDR3 sequence: CASSLRGDVGYEQYF. As DNA, the CDR3 is TGTGCCAGCAGCTTACGCGGGGACGTCGGGTACGAGCAGTACTTC. The rearrangement joins TRBV7-2 to TRBJ2-7; the D gene is possibly TRBD2 (6 bases). The CDR3 has 15 amino acids. Per germline, CDR1 SGHTA and CDR2 FQGNSA. Trimming took off 2 bases at V and 4 bases at J, with 15 bases between the two ends.

This sequence joins TRBV7-9 and TRBJ2-1; 10 bases line up with TRBD2. The trim removed 4 bases at V and 9 bases at J, leaving 3 bases unmatched. Germline CDR1 reads SEHNR; CDR2 reads FQNEAQ (reference sequence). The CDR3 has 13 residues. The DNA for the CDR3 is TGTGCCAGCAGCTCTAGCGGGGGAACTGAGCAGTTCTTC. Protein: CASSSSGGTEQFF.

The V gene is TRBV5-8, the J gene TRBJ1-6, with a possible D match to TRBD1 (5 bases). CDR1 and CDR2 from the germline V gene are SGHTS and YDEGEE. The V end lost 2 bases, the J end lost 5 bases, and 14 bases lay between the germline ends. This CDR3 region has 16 residues. For the CDR3, the DNA is TGTGCCAGCAGCTTATCCGGGACCGAGAATAATTCACCCCTCCACTTT. Encoded protein: CASSLSGTENNSPLHF.

The genes are TRBV30 and TRBJ1-2; D is ambiguous. The CDR3 is 16 residues long. CDR1 GTSNPN and CDR2 SVGIG come from the germline V gene (reference sequence). V lost 4 bases and J 0 bases, leaving 18 bases between the germline ends. DNA of the CDR3: TGTGCCTGGACCGGAGGGTCCGGGCGTGCTAACTATGGCTACACCTTC. Protein product: CAWTGGSGRANYGYTF.

V is TRBV6-6 and J is TRBJ1-4; tentative D call: TRBD1 (5 bases). The CDR3 is 14 residues long. The ends were cut back, 6 bases at V and 6 bases at J, with 14 bases in the middle. Germline V gene lookup returns CDR1 MNHNY and CDR2 SVGAGI (reference sequence). Here the CDR3 reads CASRLQRGDEKLFF. The CDR3 DNA follows: TGTGCCAGCAGACTCCAGCGAGGGGATGAAAAACTGTTTTTT.

The genes are TRBV6-6 and TRBJ1-2; D perhaps matches TRBD1 (6 bases). The CDR3 runs to 15 residues. Germline V gene sequence: CDR1 MNHNY, CDR2 SVGAGI (reference sequence). V gave up 2 bases and J gave up 0 bases, with 10 bases separating them. CDR3 sequence: CASSYVGGANYGYTF. The CDR3 DNA sequence: TGTGCCAGCAGTTACGTAGGGGGGGCTAACTATGGCTACACCTTC.

This clone has only one observation. The J gene is TRBJ1-1, the V gene TRBV29-1; 9 nucleotides align to TRBD1. V trimming: 7 bases; J trimming: 5 bases; junction bases outside the gene matches: 11. Per the germline V gene, CDR1 is SQVTM and CDR2 is ANQGSEA. There are 14 residues in the CDR3. CDR3 nucleotide sequence: TGCAGCGGCTCCGGACAGGGGTCCATTACTGAAGCTTTCTTT. Protein product: CSGSGQGSITEAFF.

This sequence joins TRBV10-3 and TRBJ1-2; 9 bases align to TRBD1. Germline V CDR1 and CDR2: ENHRY, SYGVKD. The length of the CDR3 is 14 residues. The J segment lost 5 bases and the V segment lost 6 bases, leaving 7 bases of the junction unmatched. The CDR3 region is CAISQGQGEYGYTF. The CDR3 nucleotides read TGTGCCATCAGCCAGGGACAGGGAGAATATGGCTACACCTTC.

The chain has TRBV5-1 and TRBJ2-5, with TRBD2 identical over 11 bases. The junction had 2 bases not matched to a gene; V was cut back by 3 bases and J by 4 bases. This CDR3 is 14 amino acids long. Germline CDR1 and CDR2: SGHRS and YFSETQ. In nucleotides, the CDR3 is TGCGCCAGCAGCTCTACTAGCGGGGGAGAGACCCAGTACTTC. This translates into CASSSTSGGETQYF.

This chain connects TRBV19 to TRBJ2-5; 8 bases map to TRBD2. V trimming: 3 bases; J trimming: 1 base; junction bases outside the gene matches: 7. The CDR3 length is 16 residues. Germline values: CDR1 LNHDA, CDR2 SQIVND (reference sequence). In DNA form, the CDR3 reads TGTGCCAGTAGTATGAGGGCGGCGGGGGGCCAAGAGACCCAGTACTTC. It yields the protein CASSMRAAGGQETQYF.